These T cell receptor beta chains were read from a single sample in a study of blood T cells in healthy people across ages. A single record per CDR3 protein comes from TCRdb applying MiXCR to the 5' RACE reads. The data hold about 1,800,000 distinct CDR3 sequences, with 28% observed a single time. The sample consisted of blood. The receptor set was obtained from a woman aged 25 to 39 in good health. CDR3s include the opening cysteine and the closing phenylalanine or tryptophan. A D gene is named only where the DNA matches it firmly. Clone size is shown for a subset of rows, as once, few, many or a class of expanded clone.

V: TRBV7-9
size: .
J: TRBJ2-5
D: TRBD1
DNA: TGTGCCAGCACGACGACAGGGGCCGATATACAAGAGACCCAGTACTTC
CDR3: CASTTTGADIQETQYF

V: TRBV6-5
size: .
J: TRBJ2-7
D: TRBD1
DNA: TGTGCCAGCAGTTCCGGGACAGGGTTACACGAGCAGTACTTC
CDR3: CASSSGTGLHEQYF

V: TRBV29-1
size: .
J: TRBJ2-7
D: TRBD1
DNA: TGCAGCGTTGGGGACAGGGTAGTCGGCGAGCAGTACTTC
CDR3: CSVGDRVVGEQYF

V: TRBV5-1
size: .
J: TRBJ2-7
D: TRBD2
DNA: TGCGCCAGCAGCTTGACTTCGACTAGCGCACCCTACGAGCAGTACTTC
CDR3: CASSLTSTSAPYEQYF

V: TRBV12-3/TRBV12-4
size: .
J: TRBJ1-5
D: .
DNA: TGTGCCAGCGCTGCTGATTCTCAGCCCCAGCATTTT
CDR3: CASAADSQPQHF

V: TRBV7-2
size: many
J: TRBJ1-4
D: TRBD1
DNA: TGTGCCAGCAGCTCAGGACAGGGTCGACATGAAAAACTGTTTTTT
CDR3: CASSSGQGRHEKLFF

V: TRBV20-1
size: .
J: TRBJ2-2
D: .
DNA: TGCAGTGCTAGAGCCGACACCGGGGAGCTGTTTTTT
CDR3: CSARADTGELFF

V: TRBV28
size: .
J: TRBJ1-4
D: .
DNA: TGTGCCAGCAGTTCGCCTAGCCCCATGAGTACGAGCGAAAAACTGTTTTTT
CDR3: CASSSPSPMSTSEKLFF

V: TRBV7-2
size: .
J: TRBJ2-5
D: TRBD2
DNA: TGTGCCAGCAGTTTTAGCGGGAATGAGACCCAGTACTTC
CDR3: CASSFSGNETQYF

V: TRBV7-6
size: .
J: TRBJ2-5
D: .
DNA: TGTGCCAGCAGCAGACAAATTTCCCTTCGGGAGACCCAGTACTTC
CDR3: CASSRQISLRETQYF

V: TRBV7-2
size: few
J: TRBJ2-3
D: .
DNA: TGTGCCAGCACCCTTTTACGGGAGTGGCCAGATACGCAGTATTTT
CDR3: CASTLLREWPDTQYF

V: TRBV28
size: .
J: TRBJ2-1
D: TRBD2
DNA: TGTGCCAGCAGTTTACCCCAGGGAGGGTCCTACAATGAGCAGTTCTTC
CDR3: CASSLPQGGSYNEQFF

V: TRBV5-1
size: many
J: TRBJ1-2
D: TRBD1
DNA: TGCGCCAGCAGCCGCGGACAGGGCGACGGCTACACCTTC
CDR3: CASSRGQGDGYTF

V: TRBV7-6
size: few
J: TRBJ2-1
D: TRBD2
DNA: TGTGCCAGCAGCTTAGCGCTAGCGGAGAAGTACAATGAGCAGTTCTTC
CDR3: CASSLALAEKYNEQFF

V: TRBV29-1
size: many
J: TRBJ2-7
D: TRBD1
DNA: TGCAGCGTTCCGGGACAGGGCAACGACGAGCAGTACTTC
CDR3: CSVPGQGNDEQYF

V: TRBV7-8
size: few
J: TRBJ1-2
D: TRBD1
DNA: TGTGCCAGCAGCTTAGAACCGGGACAGACTATTGGCTACACCTTC
CDR3: CASSLEPGQTIGYTF

V: TRBV7-9
size: few
J: TRBJ1-2
D: .
DNA: TGTGCCAGCAGCTTGGCCCCCACGGAGGGCTACACCTTC
CDR3: CASSLAPTEGYTF

V: TRBV3-1
size: .
J: TRBJ2-4
D: .
DNA: TGTGCCAGCAGCCCCAAGGGGGGGGCCTCACAGTACTTC
CDR3: CASSPKGGASQYF

V: TRBV6-1
size: few
J: TRBJ2-7
D: TRBD1
DNA: TGTGCCAGCAGTCGCGCCGCGTCATCCGGGACAGGGTGGGAGCAGTACTTC
CDR3: CASSRAASSGTGWEQYF

V: TRBV30
size: .
J: TRBJ1-2
D: .
DNA: TGTGCCTGGAGGGAGGGCTCTGGCTATGGCTACACCTTC
CDR3: CAWREGSGYGYTF

V: TRBV20-1
size: .
J: TRBJ2-5
D: .
DNA: TGCAGTGCCCCAAACCCGGACGGGGAAGAGACCCAGTACTTC
CDR3: CSAPNPDGEETQYF

V: TRBV3-1
size: many
J: TRBJ2-7
D: TRBD2
DNA: TGTGCCAGCAGCCAAGACGGCGGGGGGATCTACGAGCAGTACTTC
CDR3: CASSQDGGGIYEQYF

V: TRBV28
size: many
J: TRBJ2-7
D: .
DNA: TGTGCCACCTATTCAGTGGTCTCCTACGAGCAGTACTTC
CDR3: CATYSVVSYEQYF

V: TRBV6-1
size: few
J: TRBJ1-5
D: TRBD1
DNA: TGTGCCAGCCAGGGGACAGGGGGCAATCAGCCCCAGCATTTT
CDR3: CASQGTGGNQPQHF

V: TRBV7-2
size: .
J: TRBJ2-5
D: TRBD2
DNA: TGTGCCAGCAGCGGGACTAGCGGGAGAAAAGAGACCCAGTACTTC
CDR3: CASSGTSGRKETQYF

V: TRBV4-2
size: many
J: TRBJ2-4
D: .
DNA: TGTGCCAGCAGCCAAGCCCCTCCGGGGTTAAACATTCAGTACTTC
CDR3: CASSQAPPGLNIQYF

V: TRBV5-6
size: .
J: TRBJ2-5
D: TRBD2
DNA: TGTGCCAGCAGCAGCGACCCGGGACTAGCAGTGGAGACCCAGTACTTC
CDR3: CASSSDPGLAVETQYF

V: TRBV5-1
size: .
J: TRBJ1-4
D: .
DNA: TGCGCCAGCAGCTTGGGGCTCAGGGGAGATGAAAAACTGTTTTTT
CDR3: CASSLGLRGDEKLFF

V: TRBV9
size: many
J: TRBJ2-1
D: .
DNA: TGTGCCAGCAGCGTAGAGACTAGGAGCTCCTACAATGAGCAGTTCTTC
CDR3: CASSVETRSSYNEQFF